This TCR beta chain was recorded in a study of cytomegalovirus exposure and HLA in healthy donors (dated by TCRdb to about 2017). For context, the study as a whole: An earlier analysis of 587 of the donors reported 250 to 300 Gb of sequence data and around 120 million unique TCR beta sequences from approximately 180 million T cells. Approximately 300 gigabases of sequencing data and 91 million or so unique TCR sequences made up an early release that covered about 640 HLA-typed donors. Of the approximately 400 genotyped donors, over 70% fell in the genetic ancestry cluster associated with self-reported Caucasian donors. The aim of the study was to test whether cataloging public T cell receptors could identify signatures of past pathogen exposure. The T cell repertoires of some 670 subjects were profiled by immunosequencing and related to cytomegalovirus serostatus. Besides the first cohort of approximately 670 subjects, a separate validation cohort made up of over 95 different subjects was used. High-throughput TCR immunosequencing, statistical association of individual TCRs with disease status, and machine learning were combined to predict cytomegalovirus infection status. To study patterns of TCR occurrence, a later analysis re-analyzed previously published TCR beta repertoires from 550 to 800 donors and added high-resolution HLA genotyping. Rather than using new phenotypic data, the later analysis identified candidate immune exposures from TCR beta sequences and from how often those sequences occurred across donors. An earlier analysis of several hundred of the donors applied high-throughput TCR beta sequencing to assess whether each TCR beta V gene segment acted as functional or pseudogenic. Donor age, sex, ethnicity and CMV serostatus were compiled together with the repertoire data. In a later genetic analysis, genome-wide SNP genotypes for about 55% of the 666 donors were used, and that subset was treated as a discovery cohort. All discovery cohort repertoires had been generated on a single sequencing platform. HLA typing covered class I and class II loci at four-digit resolution. The number of donors typed differed by locus, with about 629-630 for A, B, C, DRB1 and DQB1, 522 for DQA1, over 600 for DPA1, and approximately 470 for DPB1. Because of strong linkage in the cohort, five DR-DQ haplotypes were treated as single units for association and clustering. Among around 400 genotyped donors of the cohort, an average of roughly 230,000 unique TCR beta nucleotide sequences was sequenced per donor, of which about 19% were non-productive. What the authors observed across the whole study: At a false discovery rate of 0.05, a later analysis linked roughly 17,000 TCR beta sequences to specific HLA alleles. A later analysis reported that several top co-occurrence clusters appeared linked to parvovirus B19, influenza, CMV and Epstein-Barr virus. The only immune exposure information available for the cohort was CMV serostatus. A further reported finding was that TCR beta sequences accurately predicted the HLA-A and HLA-B alleles for most subjects in the first cohort. A group of highly shared sequence variants was considered likely to be a technical artifact of the sequencing pipeline. In a later analysis, HLA-associated TCR beta chains were found to be more clonally expanded and to have lower generation probabilities than equally common non-associated chains. A later genetic analysis reported fewer N-insertions in productive TCRs among donors in an Asian-associated ancestry cluster than the 666-donor mean. The classifier was reported to diagnose cytomegalovirus status with high specificity and sensitivity in both the original cohort and the validation cohort. Presence/absence analyses assumed roughly uniform sequencing depth across donors, an assumption that may not hold. In an earlier analysis of about 600 of the donors, most TCR beta V segments appeared in productive rearrangements about 87% or about 30% of the time, broadly matching IMGT annotations. According to a later analysis, TCR association rates differed among HLA loci, with DRB1 alleles showing the most associated TCRs and HLA-C alleles showing the fewest. In this cohort, only TCR beta chains were sequenced, and detectable features were limited by the absence of alpha or paired-chain data. The study listed 150 to 200 TCR beta chains as associated with cytomegalovirus. Across donors, most TCR sequences were observed very rarely, whereas some public TCRs were present in many individuals. Correlated functional status among segregating V segments might be attributable to linkage disequilibrium, but an unknown experimental factor could not be ruled out. Some IMGT-functional V segments, including TRBV6-2 and TRBV6-3, could not be distinguished by the 87-base-pair reads and were therefore excluded. In a later analysis, most CMV-associated TCR beta chains were found to appear HLA-restricted, with HLA associations seemingly driven largely by CMV exposure. A few of the identified cytomegalovirus-associated TCR beta chains were confirmed in vitro to be specific for cytomegalovirus antigens. A later genetic analysis associated a missense DCLRE1C variant with V-gene and J-gene trimming of TCR beta chains, and an independent cohort replicated the association. According to the authors, the approach could potentially be generalized to other disease states and immunological phenotypes. Because HLA typing was missing for some donors at each locus, association tests included only the typed subset. When HLA alleles, especially DR and DQ, strongly co-occurred, TCR associations were difficult to assign to individual alleles. Over 15 rarely observed V segments, including chromosome 9 orphons, were excluded from the earlier analysis of approximately 500 of the donors because counts were too low.

The CDR3 runs 12 residues from the cysteine to the phenylalanine. Of the read, only the CDR3 DNA is kept; its 36 bases are in frame from base 1. CDR1 is given as LNHDA and CDR2 as SQIVND, both from the germline V gene (reference sequence). Trimming removed 5 bases from V and 5 bases from J, leaving 8 bases between the germline ends. This clone was detected only once. Its antigen specificity is not known. No base quality information exists; no much larger clone differs at one position. In total, approximately 610 healthy bone marrow donors made up the cohort. All cohort members were sampled while nominally healthy, although unrecorded immune exposures were likely present. The donor was CMV seronegative and was included in the group of approximately 350 seronegative cohort members. Every donor gave a peripheral blood sample, and the peripheral blood mononuclear cells from that sample were used for TCR beta sequencing. The Qiagen DNeasy Blood Extraction Kit was used to extract genomic DNA from the blood cell samples.

To prepare the library, the immunoSEQ multiplex PCR assay was applied. For the multiplex PCR, a mixture combining 60 forward primers for TCR Vbeta segments and 13 reverse primers for TCR Jbeta segments was used. A multiplex PCR assay on genomic DNA amplified the CDR3 region of rearranged TCR beta genes. Amplified TCR beta libraries were sequenced as 87-base-pair reads on the Illumina HiSeq System. Concerning the study's data processing: In a later analysis, some 80 million unique TCR beta chains were counted across the 650 to 750 repertoires, and around 10 million of these chains were shared by at least two donors. To remove PCR and sequencing errors, raw reads were error-corrected and collapsed into unique sequences using a nearest-neighbor algorithm that merged closely related sequences. To assign V, D and J gene segments, CDR3 sequences were aligned to IMGT reference sequences. Each retained sequence needed at least a six-nucleotide match to both a V gene segment and a J gene segment. A rearrangement counted as productive if the CDR3 had no stop codons and remained in frame with V and J, and every other rearrangement counted as non-productive. CDR3 was defined by IMGT convention, running from the second conserved V-encoded cysteine to the conserved J-encoded phenylalanine. In an earlier analysis of 587 of the donors, sequences lacking an unambiguous match to a single V gene segment were excluded. In an earlier analysis of approximately 590 of the donors, V segments were called functional above 56.7% productive rearrangements and were called segregating when the between-donor standard deviation exceeded 5%. To diagnose cytomegalovirus status from the catalog of TCR beta chain sequences, a statistical classification framework was built. V and J gene assignment, in a later analysis, came from comparing TCR nucleotide sequences with IMGT/GENE-DB human TR gene sequences. In a later analysis, CDR3 sequences and most-parsimonious VDJ recombination scenarios were assigned using the TCRdist pipeline. In a later analysis, each TCR beta chain was defined by its CDR3 amino acid sequence together with its V-gene family, and reads without a unique V-gene family were excluded. A later analysis removed 500 to 600 highly shared, low-generation-probability nucleotide sequences to deal with suspected cross-contamination and a sequencing artifact. In a later analysis, a clonal expansion index for each public chain was calculated from normalized within-repertoire ranks of inferred template counts. A later analysis computed generation probabilities with a VDJ recombination model fitted to out-of-frame rearrangements, and checked the results against IGoR. In a later analysis, hypergeometric tests were used to score TCR-TCR, TCR-HLA and TCR-CMV co-occurrence, with a repertoire-size bias correction applied to TCR pairs. A later analysis estimated false discovery rates by permuting HLA or CMV assignments 20 times. In a later analysis, co-occurring TCRs were grouped using DBSCAN, with TCRdist sequence similarity added in when clustering inside HLA-allele-positive subsets. Repertoires with fewer than 30,000 or more than 120,000 public chains were left out of co-occurrence clustering, as were four to six repertoires with anomalous nucleotide sharing. TCRdb provides this immuneACCESS table in a form limited to in-frame rearrangements. Some clones are lacking; in checked studies, under half of them reflect an unresolved V gene, and why the rest are absent is not known. V, J and clone size were drawn from that table, and D and trimming were deduced from the DNA. This sample is represented by some 140,000 clones; 55% to 80% of them were singletons. The ten largest make up roughly 2.5% of the sample.

The sample comprised PBMCs. The chain is made from TRBV19 and TRBJ2-3; possibly the D gene is TRBD2, per 5 matching bases. The receptor comes from a woman between 40 and 50 years old in good health and CMV-seronegative. The CDR3 has the sequence CASSGEGDTQYF. The bases are TGTGCCAGTAGTGGCGAGGGAGATACGCAGTATTTT.